This passage covers 10 T cell receptor beta chains from one sample sequenced in a study of blood T cell repertoires in COVID-19. Assay used: immunoSEQ multiplex PCR; TCRdb lists only in-frame clones, some missing. The table includes fewer than 250,000 clones, approximately 80% detected once. Sequenced input: peripheral blood. These receptors all stem from a woman between 55 and 75 years old with active or convalescent COVID-19.

This chain joins TRBV14 and TRBJ2-1, with D possibly TRBD2 on 5 matching bases. This CDR3 is 16 amino acids long. CDR1 SGHDN and CDR2 FVKESK come from the germline V gene. Trimming cost V 2 bases and J 4 bases, with 15 bases left between them. The CDR3: CASSQTSGITYNEQFF. The DNA for the CDR3 is TGTGCCAGCAGCCAAACGTCGGGAATAACTTACAATGAGCAGTTCTTC.

This chain links TRBV4-3 with TRBJ2-3, with 9 bases identical to TRBD2. J lost 4 bases, V lost 4 bases, and 12 bases had no gene match. The germline V gene has CDR1 LGHNA and CDR2 YSLEER. The CDR3 length is 17 residues. The CDR3 nucleotides are TGCGCCAGCAGCCTCCGAGAGGCGGGAGGGCCCTCAGATACGCAGTATTTT. This codes for CASSLREAGGPSDTQYF.

This chain joins TRBV7-8 and TRBJ2-1; no definite D call. CDR1 is SGHVS, CDR2 FQNEAQ, per germline. The CDR3 extends over 13 amino acids. Trimming removed 5 bases from V and 2 bases from J, with 7 bases in between. CDR3 in amino acids: CASSPLTYNEQFF. The CDR3 region has the DNA TGTGCCAGCAGCCCTCTTACCTACAATGAGCAGTTCTTC.

This sequence joins TRBV19 and TRBJ2-1; D is ambiguous. CDR1 and CDR2 from the germline V gene are LNHDA and SQIVND (reference sequence). This CDR3 spans 13 amino acids. V lost 6 bases, J lost 2 bases, and 8 bases lay in between. In nucleotides, the CDR3 is TGTGCCAGTAGCTTAGCACCCTACAATGAGCAGTTCTTC. As protein: CASSLAPYNEQFF. The whole variable domain, filled in from reference TRBV19 and TRBJ2-1, reads DGGITQSPKYLFRKEGQNVTLSCEQNLNHDAMYWYRQDPGQGLRLIYYSQIVNDFQKGDIAEGYSVSREKKESFPLTVTSAQKNPTAFYLCASSLAPYNEQFFGPGTRLTVL.

The chain couples TRBV13 to TRBJ1-1; D might be TRBD1 (5 bases). The CDR3 spans 13 residues. Germline CDR1 is PRHDT and CDR2 is FYEKMQ (reference sequence). Trimming left V 5 bases short and J 5 bases short, with 12 bases between. The CDR3 bases are TGTGCCAGCAGCCAAGAGTCAGGGACTGAAGCTTTCTTT. Amino acids: CASSQESGTEAFF.

DNA of the CDR3: TGTGCCAGCAGCTTGGGGAGTACAGATACGCAGTATTTT. It translates to CASSLGSTDTQYF. V and J are TRBV5-5 and TRBJ2-3, with D hard to call. The CDR3 covers 13 residues. The germline gives CDR1 SGHKS, CDR2 YYEKEE (reference sequence). V was clipped by 0 bases and J by 3 bases, with 5 bases between them.

V gene TRBV11-2 combines with J gene TRBJ1-4, with 7 positions matching TRBD1. The length of the CDR3 is 16 residues. Germline lookup yields CDR1 SGHAT and CDR2 FQNNGV. V lost 4 bases and J lost 4; bases outside the gene matches: 9. CDR3 bases: TGTGCCAGCAGCTCCCACCCGGGACAGAGTAATGAAAAACTGTTTTTT. It is translated as CASSSHPGQSNEKLFF.

This chain joins TRBV6-4 and TRBJ2-3; D not certain. Trimming removed 0 bases at V and 0 bases at J, with 4 bases between. CDR1 is MRHNA and CDR2 is SNTAGT in the germline V gene. The CDR3 contains 14 residues. CDR3: CASSDSGSTDTQYF. CDR3 sequence (DNA): TGTGCCAGCAGTGACTCCGGGAGCACAGATACGCAGTATTTT.

The CDR3 bases are TGTGCCAGCAGGTTCGGGGGAGGGGGGAAAGAGACCCAGTACTTC. The encoded protein is CASRFGGGGKETQYF. V is TRBV27 and J is TRBJ2-5; tentative D call: TRBD2 (7 bases). V dropped 6 bases and J dropped 3 bases, with 17 bases sitting between them. Germline V gives CDR1 MNHEY, CDR2 SMNVEV (reference sequence). This CDR3 is 15 amino acids long.

To note about this clone: The same CDR3 also results from other DNA sequences found in this sample. The chain links TRBV5-4 to TRBJ2-2, with no clear D. Per germline, CDR1 SGHNT and CDR2 YYREEE (reference sequence). V was cut by 0 bases and J by 0 bases, with 3 bases left in between. The CDR3 covers 14 residues. The CDR3 spells CASSLVANTGELFF. DNA of the CDR3: TGTGCCAGCAGCTTGGTAGCGAACACCGGGGAGCTGTTTTTT. Variable domain in full (rest from reference TRBV5-4 and TRBJ2-2): ETGVTQSPTHLIKTRGQQVTLRCSSQSGHNTVSWYQQALGQGPQFIFQYYREEENGRGNFPPRFSGLQFPNYSSELNVNALELDDSALYLCASSLVANTGELFFGEGSRLTVL.